The 8 T cell receptor beta chains below come from one sample, sequenced in a study of blood T cell repertoires in COVID-19. Some clones are missing from TCRdb's copy, which holds only in-frame ones; the method was immunoSEQ multiplex PCR. The sample gives about 280,000 clones, approximately 88% of which show up once; 9.4% is in the top ten. Sample: peripheral blood. These receptor sequences come from a man between 18 and 29 years old with active or convalescent COVID-19.

This chain uses TRBV5-4 with TRBJ2-5, with D possibly TRBD2 on 5 matching bases. The CDR3 has 16 amino acids. V was trimmed by 2 bases and J by 6 bases, leaving 20 bases between them. Per the germline V gene, CDR1 is SGHNT and CDR2 is YYREEE (reference sequence). CDR3 protein: CASSLIGGAERKTQYF. As DNA, the CDR3 is TGTGCCAGCAGCTTAATTGGTGGCGCCGAGCGGAAGACCCAGTACTTC.

This clone has a handful of counts. This chain joins TRBV28 and TRBJ1-5, with D perhaps matching TRBD1 (5 bases). Trimming stripped 5 bases from V and 8 bases from J, with 22 bases between. Germline V gives CDR1 MDHEN, CDR2 SYDVKM. CDR3 length: 16 residues. The CDR3 coding sequence is TGTGCCAGCAGTCCGAATACGGGGAGGGGACGGAAGCCCCAGCATTTT. Its translation: CASSPNTGRGRKPQHF. Full variable domain (rest looked up from reference TRBV28 and TRBJ1-5): DVKVTQSSRYLVKRTGEKVFLECVQDMDHENMFWYRQDPGLGLRLIYFSYDVKMKEKGDIPEGYSVSREKKERFSLILESASTNQTSMYLCASSPNTGRGRKPQHFGDGTRLSIL.

This clone was seen a handful of times. The rearrangement uses TRBV29-1 and TRBJ2-2; a weak D match, TRBD2 (5 bases). Germline V gene lookup returns CDR1 SQVTM and CDR2 ANQGSEA. V was pared by 5 bases and J by 0 bases, with 10 bases between. The CDR3 totals 14 residues. This chain's CDR3 is CSVSTRPNTGELFF. The CDR3 nucleotides read TGCAGCGTTTCCACTAGACCGAACACCGGGGAGCTGTTTTTT.

The chain joins TRBV28 to TRBJ1-5; D gene ambiguous. V dropped 1 base and J dropped 6 bases, with 4 bases sitting between them. The germline CDR1 and CDR2 sequences are MDHEN and SYDVKM. CDR3 length: 12 amino acids. CDR3 nucleotides: TGTGCCAGCAGTTTATTAGTTCAGCCCCAGCATTTT. It codes for CASSLLVQPQHF.

This chain links TRBV7-6 with TRBJ1-6; the match to TRBD1 covers 8 bases. After removal of 5 bases from V and 11 bases from J, the junction contained 11 bases not matched to a gene. The germline CDR1 and CDR2 sequences are SGHVS and FNYEAQ. The CDR3 contains 15 residues. The CDR3 is CASSPGTGSRAPLHF. For the CDR3, the DNA is TGTGCCAGCAGCCCGGGGACAGGTTCAAGAGCACCCCTCCACTTT.

The chain combines TRBV19 with TRBJ1-4; D is ambiguous. The length of the CDR3 is 14 residues. The V end was cut by 3 bases, the J end by 8 bases, with 13 bases between. Germline V gene data show CDR1 as LNHDA and CDR2 as SQIVND (reference sequence). CDR3 sequence (DNA): TGTGCCAGTAGTATTCCGGGGTTCGCCGAAAAACTGTTTTTT. Encoded protein: CASSIPGFAEKLFF.

The chain uses TRBV7-9 and TRBJ2-2; a possible D gene is TRBD2 (6 bases). Per germline, CDR1 SEHNR and CDR2 FQNEAQ (reference sequence). V lost 4 bases, J lost 0 bases, and 9 bases lay in between. This CDR3 spans 15 amino acids. The DNA of the CDR3 is TGTGCCAGCAGCTCACGGGGGTCGAACACCGGGGAGCTGTTTTTT. Amino acids: CASSSRGSNTGELFF.

V usage is TRBV15 and J usage is TRBJ1-1; D possibly corresponds to TRBD1 (6 bases). This CDR3 comprises 15 residues. In germline, CDR1 is LNHNV, CDR2 YYDKDF (reference sequence). Trimming removed 3 bases from V and 7 bases from J, with 18 bases in between. The CDR3 coding sequence is TGTGCCACCAGCAGGGGGGCATCCCAACATGGTGAAGCTTTCTTT. Protein: CATSRGASQHGEAFF. The full variable domain, with the rest looked up from reference TRBV15 and TRBJ1-1, is DAMVIQNPRYQVTQFGKPVTLSCSQTLNHNVMYWYQQKSSQAPKLLFHYYDKDFNNEADTPDNFQSRRPNTSFCFLDIRSPGLGDTAMYLCATSRGASQHGEAFFGQGTRLTVV.